This T cell receptor beta chain derives from a study of blood T cell repertoires in COVID-19. Study context: Samples taken during acute and convalescent COVID-19 were collected in the United States, Italy and Spain. In each case, the material was cDNA or gDNA derived from T cells, B-cell-depleted T cells, or PBMCs.

Profiled with immunoSEQ multiplex PCR; TCRdb holds only in-frame clones, not every one. The sample consists of 350,000 or so clones, about 90% of them appearing once. The V segment lost 5 bases and the J segment 4 bases; nucleotides outside the gene matches: 5. This CDR3 is built from 16 residues. Germline CDR1 and CDR2: LNHDA and SQIVND (reference sequence). Cohorts were based on clinical histories the participants reported. Each exposed participant met a COVID-19 case in the 2 weeks preceding study entry. Material: PBMCs or T cells enriched from blood (not recorded which). V and J are TRBV19 and TRBJ2-2, with 12 positions matching TRBD2. The origin of this receptor is a woman under 40 who had been exposed to COVID-19. Here the CDR3 reads CASSASGRALTGELFF. The CDR3 DNA reads TGTGCCAGTAGTGCTAGCGGGAGGGCCCTCACCGGGGAGCTGTTTTTT.